This T cell receptor (beta chain) is drawn from a study of regulatory T cells in long-lasting Graves disease. Study-wide context: Graves' cases, newly diagnosed, had used antithyroid drugs under 3 months.

This clonotype was observed at least ten times. Trimming took off 6 bases at V and 10 bases at J, with 24 bases between the two ends. Germline V gives CDR1 KGHSH, CDR2 LQKENI. This CDR3 is built from 15 residues. According to the study, TCR beta libraries were built with iRepertoire HTBI primers and CDR3-region Arm-PCR. MiXCR, applied by TCRdb to the multiplex PCR reads, yields one record per CDR3 protein. The sample lists roughly 520,000 distinct CDR3 sequences; 12% were seen once. Described time point: newly diagnosed GD, antithyroid drugs for less than 3 months. PBMC-extracted RNA yielded the TCR library. Recruitment took place at an endocrinology department in Xi'an, China. In addition, the sample was reused for a study of T cells in Graves' hyperthyroidism and ophthalmopathy. According to that study: Every diagnosis used clinical symptoms, serum thyroxine and TRAb, thyroid ultrasound and orbital computed tomography.

This material consisted of peripheral blood mononuclear cells (PBMCs), taken at new diagnosis, from a patient treated with antithyroid drugs. The origin of this receptor is a woman in her twenties or thirties with Graves disease. The chain carries TRBV18 and TRBJ1-1; tentative D call: TRBD1 (6 bases). CDR3 residues: CASSEETGGAGGAFF. CDR3 nucleotides: TGTGCCAGCTCCGAGGAGACAGGAGGGGCCGGAGGAGCTTTCTTT.